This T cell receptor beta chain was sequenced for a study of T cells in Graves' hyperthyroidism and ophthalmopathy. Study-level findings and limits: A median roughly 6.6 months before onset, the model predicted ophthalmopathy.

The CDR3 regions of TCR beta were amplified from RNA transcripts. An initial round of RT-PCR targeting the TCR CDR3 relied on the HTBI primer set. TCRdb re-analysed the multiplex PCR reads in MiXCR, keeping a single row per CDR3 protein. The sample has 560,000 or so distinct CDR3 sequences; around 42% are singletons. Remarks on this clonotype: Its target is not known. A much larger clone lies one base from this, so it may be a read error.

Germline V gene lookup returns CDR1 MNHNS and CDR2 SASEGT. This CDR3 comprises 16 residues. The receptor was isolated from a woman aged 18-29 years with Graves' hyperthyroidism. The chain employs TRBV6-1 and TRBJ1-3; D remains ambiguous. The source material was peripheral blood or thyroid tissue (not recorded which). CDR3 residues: CAISEAPESSGNTIYF. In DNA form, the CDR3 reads TGTGCCATCAGTGAAGCGCCGGAGAGCTCTGGAAACACCATATATTTT.